This section outlines one T cell receptor beta chain sequence together with its context. Produced via immunoSEQ multiplex PCR; TCRdb's table is partial and in-frame only. The repertoire includes more than 120,000 clones, roughly nine tenths of them detected once, and 1.5% to 2% sits in the top ten. This specimen comes from a study of blood T cell repertoires in COVID-19. From germline, CDR1 is GTSNPN and CDR2 SVGIG (reference sequence). The length of the CDR3 is 14 residues. J was trimmed by 5 bases and V by 0 bases; bases with no gene match: 6. The receptor comes from a human donor in a cohort sampled during active COVID-19. The specimen was peripheral blood. The V gene is TRBV30, the J gene TRBJ2-5; 7 bases are a match to TRBD2. The CDR3 DNA is TGTGCCTGGAGTGTCAGCGGGGCTGCGGAGACCCAGTACTTC. Residues: CAWSVSGAAETQYF.